The 9 T cell receptor beta chains below were found in one sample sequenced in a study of regulatory T cells in long-lasting Graves disease. To make TCR beta libraries, researchers used iRepertoire HTBI primers and Arm-PCR of CDR3 regions. TCRdb analysed the multiplex PCR reads with MiXCR anew, one entry per CDR3 protein. The top ten hold roughly 9.3% of the sample, which has over 450,000 distinct CDR3 sequences, 12% seen once. Indicated time point: newly diagnosed GD, antithyroid drugs for less than 3 months. From RNA extracted from PBMCs, the TCR library was made. The data were also submitted as part of a second study, on T cells in Graves' hyperthyroidism and ophthalmopathy.

The sequencing used peripheral blood mononuclear cells (PBMCs), collected at new diagnosis, from a patient treated with antithyroid drugs. These TCRs come from a woman in her thirties with Graves disease.

V and J are TRBV15 and TRBJ1-1, with D perhaps matching TRBD1 (5 bases). CDR3 length equals 14 residues. V lost 5 bases and J 1 base, leaving 11 bases between the germline ends. The V gene's germline CDR1 is LNHNV and CDR2 YYDKDF (reference sequence). The CDR3 DNA follows: TGTGCCACCAGCCCCAACAGGAGGAACACTGAAGCTTTCTTT. Its translation is CATSPNRRNTEAFF.

This clonotype was detected many times. The chain joins TRBV20-1 to TRBJ2-3, with D possibly TRBD2 on 6 matching bases. V was clipped by 6 bases and J by 3 bases, with 16 bases between them. Germline CDR1 reads DFQATT; CDR2 reads SNEGSKA (reference sequence). The CDR3 runs to 14 residues. The CDR3 loop reads CSAERLDITDTQYF. The CDR3 nucleotides read TGCAGTGCCGAAAGACTAGATATTACAGATACGCAGTATTTT.

This clonotype was recorded at least ten times. The chain recombines TRBV24-1 with TRBJ2-2; 12 bases align to TRBD2. Looked up from germline, CDR1 is KGHDR and CDR2 is SFDVKD. The CDR3 length is 17 residues. After removal of 6 bases from V and 3 bases from J, the junction contained 7 bases not matched to a gene. As DNA, the CDR3 is TGTGCCACCAGTTCTACTAGCGGGAGGAAGGACACCGGGGAGCTGTTTTTT. It is translated as CATSSTSGRKDTGELFF.

This clonotype was found many times. One end of the junction does not line up with germline, which may come from a read error. The V gene is TRBV5-1, the J gene TRBJ1-2; possibly TRBD1 for D (5 bases). This CDR3 spans 15 amino acids. Germline V CDR1 and CDR2: SGHRS, YFSETQ. CDR3 coding DNA: TGTGCCAGCAGCACTACGCCGGGGCCCAACTATGGCTACACCTTC. Protein: CASSTTPGPNYGYTF.

To note about this clonotype: One end of the junction is discordant with germline, which a read error may explain. The chain is built from TRBV28 and TRBJ1-1; maybe TRBD1 (5 bases). Germline values: CDR1 MDHEN, CDR2 SYDVKM. The CDR3 covers 15 residues. The CDR3 protein is CAISEGFGGEGKAFF. The CDR3 region has the DNA TGTGCCATCAGTGAAGGTTTTGGGGGTGAGGGGAAAGCTTTCTTT.

This clonotype was recorded at least ten times. This chain uses TRBV12-3 or TRBV12-4 with TRBJ2-5; D may match TRBD1 or TRBD2 (5 bases each). Deletions cut 2 bases from V and 5 bases from J, with 12 bases between. CDR3 size: 14 residues. CDR3 in DNA: TGTGCCAGCAGTTTAAGTCAGGGAGTTGAGACCCAGTACTTC. Protein product: CASSLSQGVETQYF.

V gene TRBV18 combines with J gene TRBJ2-6, with a possible D match to TRBD2 (5 bases). The ends were cut back, 3 bases at V and 0 bases at J, with 15 bases in the middle. The CDR3 is 18 amino acids. Germline V CDR1 and CDR2: KGHSH, LQKENI. The CDR3 coding sequence is TGTGCCAGCTCACCCCCGAGGGAAGCGAGCTCTGGGGCCAACGTCCTGACTTTC. It specifies CASSPPREASSGANVLTF. Looking up the rest from reference TRBV18 and TRBJ2-6 gives the full variable domain: NAGVMQNPRHLVRRRGQEARLRCSPMKGHSHVYWYRQLPEEGLKFMVYLQKENIIDESGMPKERFSAEFPKEGPSILRIQQVVRGDSAAYFCASSPPREASSGANVLTFGAGSRLTVL.

This clonotype appeared a few times. V is TRBV6-2 or TRBV6-3 and J is TRBJ1-2; weak D call: TRBD1 (6 bases). CDR1 is MNHEY, CDR2 SVGEGT, per germline. This CDR3 contains 15 residues. The V gene lost 2 bases and the J gene lost 4 bases, with 14 bases spanning the gap. Here the CDR3 reads CASSYPMGAGYGYTF. The DNA for the CDR3 is TGTGCCAGCAGTTACCCCATGGGGGCCGGCTATGGCTACACCTTC.

This clonotype appeared many times. The rearrangement joins TRBV20-1 to TRBJ2-5; a possible D gene is TRBD2 (6 bases). Trimming removed 4 bases from V and 2 bases from J, with 11 bases in between. This CDR3 has 13 amino acids. Germline values: CDR1 DFQATT, CDR2 SNEGSKA (reference sequence). In DNA form, the CDR3 reads TGCAGTGCTATCCGGGACTGGCAAGAGACCCAGTACTTC. Protein sequence: CSAIRDWQETQYF.